The 28 T cell receptor beta chains in this list originate from one sample, sequenced in a study of cytomegalovirus exposure and HLA in healthy donors. Vbeta (60) and Jbeta (13) primers were used in the PCR. Sequencing used immunoSEQ multiplex PCR; TCRdb keeps in-frame clones, though not all of them. The sample shows approximately 130,000 clones, about 79% of them seen only once. The sample consisted of PBMCs. The receptor set was obtained from a female donor in good health and CMV-seropositive.

V is TRBV19 and J is TRBJ2-2, with 9 bases that match TRBD1. CDR1 LNHDA and CDR2 SQIVND come from the germline V gene (reference sequence). Losses at the gene ends were 4 bases for V and 2 bases for J; bases not matched to a gene: 2. This CDR3 is built from 15 residues. CDR3 DNA sequence: TGTGCCAGTAGTAAGGGACAGGGAAACACCGGGGAGCTGTTTTTT. Translated, it gives CASSKGQGNTGELFF.

The chain couples TRBV5-1 to TRBJ1-6; TRBD1 matches 9 bases. This CDR3 spans 14 amino acids. Germline assignment: CDR1 SGHRS and CDR2 YFSETQ. J was trimmed by 10 bases and V by 4 bases; bases with no gene match: 6. CDR3 bases: TGCGCCAGCAGCATTACAGGGGGCTTGTCACCCCTCCACTTT. It encodes CASSITGGLSPLHF.

This rearrangement joins TRBV5-1 to TRBJ1-1; 8 positions agree with TRBD1. V lost 5 bases to trimming and J lost 4 bases; unmatched junction nucleotides: 4. The CDR3 covers 13 residues. Germline V CDR1 and CDR2: SGHRS, YFSETQ. The CDR3 reads CASSGQGGTEAFF. The DNA for the CDR3 is TGCGCCAGCAGTGGACAGGGAGGCACTGAAGCTTTCTTT.

In DNA form, the CDR3 reads TGTGCCAGCAGCAATACCGGGGGGCCGAATCAGCCCCAGCATTTT. Translation: CASSNTGGPNQPQHF. This chain links TRBV5-5 with TRBJ1-5; D is possibly TRBD1 (6 bases). V shed 4 bases and J shed 4 bases, with 15 bases lying between them. Germline lookup yields CDR1 SGHKS and CDR2 YYEKEE (reference sequence). The CDR3 contains 15 residues.

This chain uses TRBV15 with TRBJ1-1, with 9 positions matching TRBD1. Germline V gene data show CDR1 as LNHNV and CDR2 as YYDKDF (reference sequence). CDR3 length: 15 amino acids. Unmatched junction bases numbered 9, after V lost 9 bases and J lost 1 base. CDR3 loop: CATQNRGRGNTEAFF. The CDR3 DNA follows: TGTGCCACGCAAAACAGGGGGCGGGGGAACACTGAAGCTTTCTTT.

This rearrangement joins TRBV29-1 to TRBJ1-3; D remains unclear. This CDR3 has 12 amino acids. Trimming left V 5 bases short and J 9 bases short, with 14 bases between. The germline gives CDR1 SQVTM, CDR2 ANQGSEA. In DNA, the CDR3 is TGCAGCGTTCTGGAGGGAATGGGCACCATATATTTT. This sequence encodes CSVLEGMGTIYF.

This clone was counted between two and nine times. This rearrangement joins TRBV5-1 to TRBJ2-5; weak D call: TRBD2 (5 bases). The CDR3 consists of 13 residues. From germline, CDR1 is SGHRS and CDR2 YFSETQ. The V end lost 0 bases, the J end lost 4 bases, and 7 bases lay between the germline ends. CDR3: CASSLGGGETQYF. In nucleotides, the CDR3 is TGCGCCAGCAGCTTGGGCGGAGGAGAGACCCAGTACTTC.

The V and J genes are TRBV6-5 and TRBJ2-3; 7 bases fit TRBD2. This CDR3 region has 13 residues. Germline V CDR1 and CDR2: MNHEY, SVGAGI. J was trimmed by 1 base and V by 8 bases; bases with no gene match: 3. CDR3 amino acids: CASRGVGTDTQYF. The CDR3 region has the DNA TGTGCCAGCCGGGGGGTTGGCACAGATACGCAGTATTTT.

V is TRBV6-1 and J is TRBJ2-3, with TRBD1 as a possible D gene (5 bases). Germline V gene sequence: CDR1 MNHNS, CDR2 SASEGT. This CDR3 has 15 residues. V was pared by 7 bases and J by 1 base, with 15 bases between. The CDR3 nucleotides are TGTGCCAGCACCCCCGGGCCAGGGCGCACAGATACGCAGTATTTT. Protein: CASTPGPGRTDTQYF.

Remarks on this clone: One junction end does not reproduce the germline sequence, and a read error may be involved. This chain links TRBV5-1 with TRBJ2-7, with 9 nucleotides matching TRBD2. CDR1 and CDR2 from the germline V gene are SGHRS and YFSETQ. CDR3 length equals 14 residues. The CDR3 coding sequence is TGCGCCAGCAGCTGGGTAGCGGGGGCCTACAAGCAGTACTTC. Translation gives CASSWVAGAYKQYF.

J is TRBJ2-7 and V is TRBV25-1, with TRBD2 identical over 8 bases. The germline CDR1 and CDR2 sequences are MGHDK and SYGVNS. The CDR3 totals 15 residues. V trimming: 4 bases; J trimming: 3 bases; junction bases outside the gene matches: 8. The chain's CDR3 is CASSGGGTSDYEQYF. CDR3 in DNA: TGTGCCAGCAGTGGGGGTGGGACTAGTGACTACGAGCAGTACTTC.

A single count supports this clone. The gene calls are TRBV19 and TRBJ2-1; weak D call: TRBD2 (5 bases). In germline, CDR1 is LNHDA, CDR2 SQIVND (reference sequence). This CDR3 has 15 amino acids. V was shortened by 3 bases and J by 2 bases, with 11 bases between the two germline ends. The CDR3 protein is CASSISGSAYNEQFF. Written as DNA, the CDR3 is TGTGCCAGTAGTATTAGTGGGAGCGCCTACAATGAGCAGTTCTTC.

The genes are TRBV11-2 and TRBJ2-1; TRBD2 might be the D (5 bases). This CDR3 spans 11 amino acids. Per germline, CDR1 SGHAT and CDR2 FQNNGV. V dropped 1 base and J dropped 12 bases, with 7 bases sitting between them. The CDR3 protein is CASSLGERQFF. The DNA of the CDR3 is TGTGCCAGCAGCTTAGGGGAGAGGCAGTTCTTC.

V and J are TRBV6-1 and TRBJ1-2; no firm D call. Trimming cost V 3 bases and J 7 bases, with 15 bases left between them. Looked up from germline, CDR1 is MNHNS and CDR2 is SASEGT. This CDR3 contains 14 residues. Written as DNA, the CDR3 is TGTGCCAGCAGTGAGAACCCGGGGATAGGTGGCTACACCTTC. Protein: CASSENPGIGGYTF.

The chain combines TRBV2 with TRBJ1-1; TRBD1 agrees at 8 bases. J lost 5 bases, V lost 6 bases, and 8 bases had no gene match. The CDR3 spans 14 residues. Germline lookup yields CDR1 SNHLY and CDR2 FYNNEI. The CDR3 coding sequence is TGTGCCAGCAGGGGACAGGCAATCACAACTGAAGCTTTCTTT. Its protein product is CASRGQAITTEAFF.

The sample holds a few counts of this clone. CDR3 coding DNA: TGCAGTGCAGGGGCGAACTATGGCTACACCTTC. Translating gives CSAGANYGYTF. The chain combines TRBV20-1 with TRBJ1-2; D may be TRBD1 (5 bases). The germline V gene encodes CDR1 DFQATT and CDR2 SNEGSKA (reference sequence). The CDR3 runs to 11 residues. Between the trimmed V and J ends, which lost 6 bases and 2 bases, there was a span of 7 bases.

This clone was seen just once. V gene TRBV4-2 combines with J gene TRBJ1-5; 7 bases are shared with TRBD1. Germline CDR1 is LGHNA and CDR2 is YNFKEQ. The V and J ends lost 6 bases and 2 bases, in that order; junction bases with no gene match: 13. The CDR3 totals 17 residues. The CDR3 DNA is TGTGCCAGCAGTCCCGACAGGGTGGGGACCGGCAATCAGCCCCAGCATTTT. Protein sequence: CASSPDRVGTGNQPQHF.

This rearrangement joins TRBV11-2 to TRBJ2-7; no clear D gene. Per germline, CDR1 SGHAT and CDR2 FQNNGV. Deletions cut 0 bases from V and 5 bases from J, with 14 bases between. This CDR3 has 15 amino acids. The CDR3 DNA is TGTGCCAGCAGCTTAGATAACCGAGTCCCTCACGAGCAGTACTTC. This sequence encodes CASSLDNRVPHEQYF.

The rearrangement joins TRBV10-3 to TRBJ2-2; 10 bases align to TRBD1. The CDR3 sequence is 16 residues long. Germline V lookup: CDR1 ENHRY, CDR2 SYGVKD. V trimming: 6 bases; J trimming: 4 bases; junction bases outside the gene matches: 8. The CDR3 DNA reads TGTGCCATCAGAGATTCCGGGACAGGGGTCACCGGGGAGCTGTTTTTT. This codes for CAIRDSGTGVTGELFF.

The chain uses TRBV11-2 and TRBJ2-7; D possibly corresponds to TRBD1 (6 bases). Germline lookup yields CDR1 SGHAT and CDR2 FQNNGV. The V and J ends lost 5 bases and 6 bases respectively, with 11 bases between them. This CDR3 has 12 residues. The CDR3 protein is CASSPTGSEQYF. DNA for the CDR3: TGTGCCAGCAGCCCAACAGGGAGCGAGCAGTACTTC.

V is TRBV5-1 and J is TRBJ2-5, with D possibly matching TRBD2 (5 bases). The V and J ends lost 4 bases and 5 bases respectively, with 21 bases between them. Per germline, CDR1 SGHRS and CDR2 YFSETQ. The CDR3 consists of 16 residues. CDR3 in DNA: TGCGCCAGCAGCGTCGCCGGTCGGCCGGGGTGGGAGACCCAGTACTTC. It is translated as CASSVAGRPGWETQYF.

The V and J genes are TRBV14 and TRBJ2-7; 7 bases match TRBD1. CDR3 length: 18 amino acids. Germline CDR1 reads SGHDN; CDR2 reads FVKESK. J was trimmed by 0 bases and V by 4 bases; bases with no gene match: 15. Here the CDR3 DNA reads TGTGCCAGCAGCCCGGGACAGATTGTACGCTTGAGCTCCTACGAGCAGTACTTC. It translates to CASSPGQIVRLSSYEQYF.

The chain employs TRBV29-1 and TRBJ1-5, with a tentative D call TRBD1 (6 bases). Between the trimmed V and J ends, which lost 5 bases and 3 bases, there was a span of 11 bases. This CDR3 spans 13 amino acids. Germline CDR1 and CDR2: SQVTM and ANQGSEA. The CDR3 sequence is CSVRQDINQPQHF. CDR3 coding DNA: TGCAGCGTTCGACAGGATATCAATCAGCCCCAGCATTTT. Looking up the rest from reference TRBV29-1 and TRBJ1-5 gives the full variable domain: SAVISQKPSRDICQRGTSLTIQCQVDSQVTMMFWYRQQPGQSLTLIATANQGSEATYESGFVIDKFPISRPNLTFSTLTVSNMSPEDSSIYLCSVRQDINQPQHFGDGTRLSIL.

This rearrangement joins TRBV7-9 to TRBJ2-3; a possible D gene is TRBD1 (5 bases). The CDR3 spans 14 residues. Germline assignment: CDR1 SEHNR and CDR2 FQNEAQ (reference sequence). V lost 7 bases, J lost 6 bases, and 17 bases lay in between. Here the CDR3 DNA reads TGTGCCAGCAACCAACCACAGGCGGCGGATACGCAGTATTTT. The encoded protein is CASNQPQAADTQYF.

The chain recombines TRBV6-5 with TRBJ1-2; TRBD1 is a possible D gene (6 bases). Trimming took off 10 bases at V and 2 bases at J, with 17 bases between the two ends. The CDR3 is 14 amino acids. Germline assignment: CDR1 MNHEY and CDR2 SVGAGI. The CDR3 DNA sequence: TGTGCCACAAACGACAGGTCTAGGAACTATGGCTACACCTTC. This translates into CATNDRSRNYGYTF.

V usage is TRBV5-1 and J usage is TRBJ2-2; D gene ambiguous. V was trimmed by 0 bases and J by 3 bases, leaving 9 bases between them. Germline lookup yields CDR1 SGHRS and CDR2 YFSETQ. The CDR3 has 15 amino acids. CDR3 sequence reads: CASSLGDRDTGELFF. DNA of the CDR3: TGCGCCAGCAGCTTGGGTGATCGGGACACCGGGGAGCTGTTTTTT.

J is TRBJ1-4 and V is TRBV6-8; 7 bases fit TRBD1. Germline V CDR1 and CDR2: MNHGY, SAAAGT. The CDR3 runs 18 residues. Unmatched junction bases numbered 10, after V lost 3 bases and J lost 0 bases. As DNA, the CDR3 is TGTGCCAGCAGTTATCGCCCCCGACAGGGAGCAACTAATGAAAAACTGTTTTTT. It codes for CASSYRPRQGATNEKLFF.

This clone was seen only a few times. V and J are TRBV6-6 and TRBJ1-1; 9 bases are a match to TRBD1. The CDR3 extends over 16 amino acids. Germline CDR1 and CDR2: MNHNY and SVGAGI (reference sequence). V shed 2 bases, J shed 4 bases, and the junction held 8 bases outside the gene matches. The CDR3 DNA reads TGTGCCAGCAGTTACGGGGGGACAGGGAGGATCACTGAAGCTTTCTTT. It codes for CASSYGGTGRITEAFF.